This TCR beta chain stems from a study of beta chain features in type 1 diabetes. This CDR3 has 15 amino acids. Trimming cost V 2 bases and J 1 base, with 11 bases left between them. Germline V gene lookup returns CDR1 SGHTA and CDR2 FQGNSA. As concerns this clone: Its antigen is not identified.

Of the isolated RNA, all was reverse transcribed, and so the sequenced material was expressed TCRB transcripts. Profiled with immunoSEQ multiplex PCR; TCRdb holds only in-frame clones, not every one. The sample contains under 95,000 clones, roughly a third of which appear only once. Study-wide points: People with Type 1 diabetes carried modestly yet significantly shorter TCRB CDR3s in all four CD4+ subsets.

The chain recombines TRBV7-2 with TRBJ2-5; tentative D call: TRBD1 (5 bases). Sample: stem cell memory CD4+ T cells from blood. The TCR sequence derives from a woman aged 18-35 years in good health. CDR3 in DNA: TGTGCCAGCAGCTTATGGGGCAGGAGCCAAGAGACCCAGTACTTC. Encoded protein: CASSLWGRSQETQYF.